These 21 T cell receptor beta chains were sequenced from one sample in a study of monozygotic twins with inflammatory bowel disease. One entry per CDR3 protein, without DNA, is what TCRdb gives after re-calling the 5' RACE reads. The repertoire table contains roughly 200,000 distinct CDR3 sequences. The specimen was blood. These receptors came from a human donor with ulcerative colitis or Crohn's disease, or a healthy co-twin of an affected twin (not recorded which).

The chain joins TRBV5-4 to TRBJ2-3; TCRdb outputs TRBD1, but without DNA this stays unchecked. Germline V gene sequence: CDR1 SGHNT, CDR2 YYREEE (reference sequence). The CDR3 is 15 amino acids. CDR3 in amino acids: CASSLGGQGTDTQYF.

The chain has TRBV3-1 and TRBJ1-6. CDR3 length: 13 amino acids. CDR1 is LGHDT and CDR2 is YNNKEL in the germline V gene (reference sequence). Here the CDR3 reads CASSQASDSPLHF.

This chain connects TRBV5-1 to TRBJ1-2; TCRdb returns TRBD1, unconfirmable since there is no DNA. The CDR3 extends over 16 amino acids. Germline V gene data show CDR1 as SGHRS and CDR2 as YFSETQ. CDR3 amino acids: CASSFSLDNTYYGYTF.

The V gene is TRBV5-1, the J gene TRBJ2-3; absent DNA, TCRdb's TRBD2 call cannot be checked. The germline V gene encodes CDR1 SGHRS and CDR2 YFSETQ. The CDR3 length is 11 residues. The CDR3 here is CASIAGDTQYF.

CDR3 sequence reads: CASSINADRGTEAFF. The chain joins TRBV19 to TRBJ1-1; TCRdb returns TRBD1, unconfirmable since there is no DNA. The germline gives CDR1 LNHDA, CDR2 SQIVND (reference sequence). The CDR3 contains 15 residues.

The chain's CDR3 is CASSSLDRGHQPQHF. V and J are TRBV28 and TRBJ1-5; TCRdb returns TRBD1, unconfirmable since there is no DNA. This CDR3 region has 15 residues. Germline CDR1 reads MDHEN; CDR2 reads SYDVKM.

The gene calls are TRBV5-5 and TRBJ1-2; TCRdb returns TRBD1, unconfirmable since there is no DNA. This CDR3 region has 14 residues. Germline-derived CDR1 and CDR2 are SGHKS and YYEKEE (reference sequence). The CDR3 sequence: CASSLDRGVYGYTF.

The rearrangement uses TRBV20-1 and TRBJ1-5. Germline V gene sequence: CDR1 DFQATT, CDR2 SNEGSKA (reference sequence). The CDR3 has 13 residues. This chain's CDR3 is CSARDTSNQPQHF.

The CDR3 loop is CASSLAGARTGDGYTF. V usage is TRBV5-8 and J usage is TRBJ1-2; TCRdb picks TRBD1, but there is no DNA to check that call. This CDR3 region has 16 residues. The V gene's germline CDR1 is SGHTS and CDR2 YDEGEE. Full variable domain (outside the CDR3, taken from reference TRBV5-8 and TRBJ1-2): EAGVTQSPTHLIKTRGQQATLRCSPISGHTSVYWYQQALGLGLQFLLWYDEGEERNRGNFPPRFSGRQFPNYSSELNVNALELEDSALYLCASSLAGARTGDGYTFGSGTRLTVV.

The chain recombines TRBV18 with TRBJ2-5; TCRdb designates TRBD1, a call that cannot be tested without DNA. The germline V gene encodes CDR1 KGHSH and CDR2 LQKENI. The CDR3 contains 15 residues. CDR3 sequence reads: CASSPRSDSQETQYF. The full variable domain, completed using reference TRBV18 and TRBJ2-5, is NAGVMQNPRHLVRRRGQEARLRCSPMKGHSHVYWYRQLPEEGLKFMVYLQKENIIDESGMPKERFSAEFPKEGPSILRIQQVVRGDSAAYFCASSPRSDSQETQYFGPGTRLLVL.

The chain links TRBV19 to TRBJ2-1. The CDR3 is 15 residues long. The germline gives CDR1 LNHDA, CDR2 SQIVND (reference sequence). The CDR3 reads CASSIDNGPYNEQFF. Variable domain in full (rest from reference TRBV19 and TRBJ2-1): DGGITQSPKYLFRKEGQNVTLSCEQNLNHDAMYWYRQDPGQGLRLIYYSQIVNDFQKGDIAEGYSVSREKKESFPLTVTSAQKNPTAFYLCASSIDNGPYNEQFFGPGTRLTVL.

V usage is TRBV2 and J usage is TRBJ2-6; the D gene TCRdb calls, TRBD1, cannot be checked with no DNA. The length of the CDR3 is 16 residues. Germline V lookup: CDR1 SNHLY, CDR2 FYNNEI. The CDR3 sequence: CASTSGQGPGANVLTF.

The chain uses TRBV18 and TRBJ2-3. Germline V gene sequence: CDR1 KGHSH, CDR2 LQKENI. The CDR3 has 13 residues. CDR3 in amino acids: CASSPPLTDTQYF.

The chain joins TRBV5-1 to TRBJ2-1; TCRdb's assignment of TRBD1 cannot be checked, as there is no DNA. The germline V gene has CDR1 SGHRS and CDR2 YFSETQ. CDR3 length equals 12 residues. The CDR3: CASSLGQAEQFF.

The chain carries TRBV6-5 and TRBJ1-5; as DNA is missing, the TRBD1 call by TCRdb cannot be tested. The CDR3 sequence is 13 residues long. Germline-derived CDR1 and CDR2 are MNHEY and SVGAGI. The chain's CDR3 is CASSRTGNQPQHF.

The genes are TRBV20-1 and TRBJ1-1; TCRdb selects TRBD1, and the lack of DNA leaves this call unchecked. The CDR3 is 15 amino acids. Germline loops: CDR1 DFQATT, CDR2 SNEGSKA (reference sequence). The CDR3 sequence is CSALGQGGRNTEAFF.

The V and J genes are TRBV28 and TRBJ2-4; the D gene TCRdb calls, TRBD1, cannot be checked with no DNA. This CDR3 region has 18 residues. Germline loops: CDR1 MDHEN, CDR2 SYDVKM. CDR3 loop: CASSSGLPTGNFGNIQYF.

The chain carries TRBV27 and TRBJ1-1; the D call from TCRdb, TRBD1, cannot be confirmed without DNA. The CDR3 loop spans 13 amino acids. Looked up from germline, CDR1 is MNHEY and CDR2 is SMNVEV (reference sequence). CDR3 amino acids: CASKTGLNTEAFF.

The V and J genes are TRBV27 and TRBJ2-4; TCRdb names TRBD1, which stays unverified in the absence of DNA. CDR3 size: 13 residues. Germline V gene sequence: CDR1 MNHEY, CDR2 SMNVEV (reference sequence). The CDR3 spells CASSLAGKNIQYF.

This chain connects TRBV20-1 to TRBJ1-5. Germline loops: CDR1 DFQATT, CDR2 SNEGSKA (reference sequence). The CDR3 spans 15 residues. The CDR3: CSASGEVGSNQPQHF.

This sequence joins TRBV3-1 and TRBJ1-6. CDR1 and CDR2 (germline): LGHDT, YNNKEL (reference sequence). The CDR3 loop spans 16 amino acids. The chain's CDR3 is CASSLGTTSYNSPLHF.